These 4 T cell receptor beta chains share one sample of origin, sequenced in a study of T cell responses to AZD1222 COVID-19 vaccine. Generated by immunoSEQ multiplex PCR, the TCRdb table keeps only in-frame clones and is missing some. The table lists around 160,000 clones, roughly 90% of them singletons. Specimen: peripheral blood, collected on day 0 of AZD1222 vaccination. These receptors came from an adult in good health.

The CDR3 sequence is CASRGSGETQYF. The CDR3 region has the DNA TGTGCCAGCCGCGGGTCCGGGGAGACCCAGTACTTC. The chain carries TRBV6-5 and TRBJ2-5, with D perhaps matching TRBD2 (5 bases). Between the trimmed V and J ends, which lost 8 bases and 5 bases, there was a span of 12 bases. Germline V gene lookup returns CDR1 MNHEY and CDR2 SVGAGI. The CDR3 runs 12 residues.

The DNA of the CDR3 is TGTGCCAGCTCACCTTGGGGAGAGGGCCACGAGCAGTACTTC. Translated: CASSPWGEGHEQYF. V and J are TRBV18 and TRBJ2-7; maybe TRBD2 (5 bases). Trimming cost V 3 bases and J 5 bases, with 14 bases left between them. CDR1 and CDR2 from the germline V gene are KGHSH and LQKENI. There are 14 residues in the CDR3.

The V gene is TRBV5-1, the J gene TRBJ2-1; 15 nucleotides align to TRBD2. CDR3 length: 18 amino acids. Germline V gives CDR1 SGHRS, CDR2 YFSETQ. J gave up 3 bases and V 5 bases, and 9 bases lay outside the gene matches. The CDR3 region has the DNA TGCGCCAGCAGTTCCACCGGGACTAGCGGGGGGAACTACAATGAGCAGTTCTTC. Amino acid sequence: CASSSTGTSGGNYNEQFF.

The CDR3 loop is CASSVPAGGGGEQFF. Here the CDR3 DNA reads TGTGCCAGCAGCGTACCAGCGGGAGGGGGCGGGGAGCAGTTCTTC. The chain uses TRBV9 and TRBJ2-1; 10 bases fit TRBD2. CDR3 length: 15 residues. CDR1 is SGDLS and CDR2 is YYNGEE in the germline V gene. The V gene end was trimmed by 1 base and the J gene end by 10 bases; junction bases not matched to a gene: 8.